The present T cell receptor (beta chain) was sequenced within a study of shared clonotypes between healthy human individuals. V was clipped by 8 bases and J by 7 bases, with 15 bases between them. This CDR3 contains 13 residues. Germline CDR1 and CDR2: LGHNT and FRNRAP. Replicate PCRs for sorted subsets used 200 ng DNA; this equaled 25,000 to 35,000 T cell genomes. This table comes from immunoSEQ multiplex PCR, and its TCRdb copy is limited to in-frame clones, with some not included. The sample carries 740,000 or so clones, 60% to 75% recorded once. This sequence was found in a woman aged 25-40 years in good health. This chain uses TRBV12-5 with TRBJ1-5, with D unclear. Sequenced: memory CD4+ T cells sorted from blood. The sample's subset: CD45RA-negative fraction. CDR3 residues: CASPPVGSQPQHF. The CDR3, as DNA: TGTGCTAGTCCCCCCGTAGGAAGCCAGCCCCAGCATTTT.